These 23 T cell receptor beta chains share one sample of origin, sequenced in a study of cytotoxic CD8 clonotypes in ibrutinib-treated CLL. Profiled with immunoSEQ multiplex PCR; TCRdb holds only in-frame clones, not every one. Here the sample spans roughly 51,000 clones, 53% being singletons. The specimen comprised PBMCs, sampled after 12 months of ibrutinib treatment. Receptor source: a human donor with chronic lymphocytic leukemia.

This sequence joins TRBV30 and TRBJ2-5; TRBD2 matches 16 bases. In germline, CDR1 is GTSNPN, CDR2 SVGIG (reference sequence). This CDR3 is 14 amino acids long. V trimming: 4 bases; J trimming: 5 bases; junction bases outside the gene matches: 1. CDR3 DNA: TGTGCCTGGACGGGACTAGCGGGAGGGGAGACCCAGTACTTC. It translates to CAWTGLAGGETQYF.

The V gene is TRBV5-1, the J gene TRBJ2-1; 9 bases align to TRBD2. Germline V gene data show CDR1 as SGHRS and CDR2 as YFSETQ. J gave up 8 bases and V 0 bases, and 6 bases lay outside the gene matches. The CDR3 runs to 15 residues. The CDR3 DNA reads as TGCGCCAGCAGCTTGGTCGCTAGCGGGGACGATGAGCAGTTCTTC. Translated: CASSLVASGDDEQFF.

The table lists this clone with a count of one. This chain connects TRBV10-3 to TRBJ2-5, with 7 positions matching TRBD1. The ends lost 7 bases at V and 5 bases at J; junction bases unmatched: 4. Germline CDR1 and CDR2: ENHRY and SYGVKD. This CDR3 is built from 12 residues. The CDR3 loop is CAIKGGEETQYF. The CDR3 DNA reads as TGTGCCATCAAAGGGGGCGAGGAGACCCAGTACTTC.

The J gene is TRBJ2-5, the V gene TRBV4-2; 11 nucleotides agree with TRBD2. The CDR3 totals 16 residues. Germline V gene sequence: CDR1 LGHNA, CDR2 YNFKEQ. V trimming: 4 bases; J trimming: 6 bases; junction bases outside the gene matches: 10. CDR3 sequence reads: CASSPLGTSGGKTQYF. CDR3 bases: TGTGCCAGCAGCCCACTGGGAACTAGCGGGGGAAAGACCCAGTACTTC.

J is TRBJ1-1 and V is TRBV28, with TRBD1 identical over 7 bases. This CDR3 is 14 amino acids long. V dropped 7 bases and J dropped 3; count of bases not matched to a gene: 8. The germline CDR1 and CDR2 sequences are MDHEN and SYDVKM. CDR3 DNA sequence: TGTGCCAGCAACGGACAGGCCGGGGACACTGAAGCTTTCTTT. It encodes CASNGQAGDTEAFF.

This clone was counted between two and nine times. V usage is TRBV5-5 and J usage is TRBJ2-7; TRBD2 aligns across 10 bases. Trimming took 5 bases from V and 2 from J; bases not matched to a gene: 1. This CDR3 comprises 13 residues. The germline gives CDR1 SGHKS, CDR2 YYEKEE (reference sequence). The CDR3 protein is CASRGLATYEQYF. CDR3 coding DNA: TGTGCCAGCAGGGGACTAGCGACCTACGAGCAGTACTTC. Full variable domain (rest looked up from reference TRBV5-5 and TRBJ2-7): DAGVTQSPTHLIKTRGQQVTLRCSPISGHKSVSWYQQVLGQGPQFIFQYYEKEERGRGNFPDRFSARQFPNYSSELNVNALLLGDSALYLCASRGLATYEQYFGPGTRLTVT.

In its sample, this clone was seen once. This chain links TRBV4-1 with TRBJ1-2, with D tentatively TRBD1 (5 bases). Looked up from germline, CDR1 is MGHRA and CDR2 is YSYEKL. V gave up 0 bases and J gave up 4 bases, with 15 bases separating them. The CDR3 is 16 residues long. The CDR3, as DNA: TGCGCCAGCAGCCAAGATCCCCCAGGGCAGGGCTATGGCTACACCTTC. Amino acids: CASSQDPPGQGYGYTF.

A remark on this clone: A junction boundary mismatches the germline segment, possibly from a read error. The CDR3 protein is CASSLTFIGERGSHEQYF. CDR3 in DNA: TGTGCCAGCAGTTTAACGTTTATCGGCGAGCGGGGCTCCCACGAGCAGTACTTC. The gene calls are TRBV27 and TRBJ2-7; TRBD2 aligns across 7 bases. CDR3 length equals 18 residues. CDR1 and CDR2 (germline): MNHEY, SMNVEV (reference sequence).

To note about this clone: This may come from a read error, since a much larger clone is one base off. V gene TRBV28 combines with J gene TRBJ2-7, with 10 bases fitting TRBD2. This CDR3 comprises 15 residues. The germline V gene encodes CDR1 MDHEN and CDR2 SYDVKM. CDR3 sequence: CVSSSSGTSVGEQYF. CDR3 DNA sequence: TGTGTCAGCAGTTCGAGCGGGACTAGCGTCGGCGAGCAGTACTTC.

The CDR3 here is CASSSQGLSLYEQYF. The CDR3 nucleotides are TGTGCCAGCAGCTCCCAGGGTTTAAGCCTCTACGAGCAGTACTTC. The chain recombines TRBV7-9 with TRBJ2-7, with D possibly TRBD1 on 5 matching bases. Germline CDR1 SEHNR, CDR2 FQNEAQ (reference sequence). The CDR3 is made up of 15 amino acids. Trimming removed 4 bases at V and 3 bases at J, with 16 bases between.

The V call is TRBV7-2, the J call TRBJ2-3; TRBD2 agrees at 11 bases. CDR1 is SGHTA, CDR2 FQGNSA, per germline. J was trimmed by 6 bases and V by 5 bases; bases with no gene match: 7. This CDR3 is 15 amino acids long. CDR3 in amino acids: CASSPTRLAGDTQYF. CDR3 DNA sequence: TGTGCCAGCAGCCCTACCCGACTAGCGGGGGATACGCAGTATTTT.

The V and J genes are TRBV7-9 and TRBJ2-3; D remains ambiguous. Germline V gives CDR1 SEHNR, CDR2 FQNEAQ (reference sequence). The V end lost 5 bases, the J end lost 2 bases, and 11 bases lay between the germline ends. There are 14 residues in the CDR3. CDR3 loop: CASSRGGTTDTQYF. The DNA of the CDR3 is TGTGCCAGCAGCCGAGGTGGCACCACAGATACGCAGTATTTT.

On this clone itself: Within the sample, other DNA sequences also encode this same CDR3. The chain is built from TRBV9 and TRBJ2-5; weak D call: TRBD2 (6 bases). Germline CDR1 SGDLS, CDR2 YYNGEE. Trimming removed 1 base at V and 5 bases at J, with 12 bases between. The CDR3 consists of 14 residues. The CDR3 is CASSVSGRQETQYF. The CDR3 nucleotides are TGTGCCAGCAGCGTAAGTGGGAGGCAGGAGACCCAGTACTTC.

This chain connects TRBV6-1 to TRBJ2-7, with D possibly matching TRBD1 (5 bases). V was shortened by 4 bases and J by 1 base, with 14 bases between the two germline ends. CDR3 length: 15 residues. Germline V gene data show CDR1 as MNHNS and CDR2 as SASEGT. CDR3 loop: CASSGRTTPSYEQYF. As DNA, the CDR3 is TGTGCCAGCAGTGGCCGGACAACACCTTCCTACGAGCAGTACTTC.

As DNA, the CDR3 is TGTGCCAGCATCCGCAGGGGCCGGGGAAATGGCTACACCTTC. Residues: CASIRRGRGNGYTF. The rearrangement links TRBV2 to TRBJ1-2, with TRBD1 as a possible D gene (6 bases). Looked up from germline, CDR1 is SNHLY and CDR2 is FYNNEI. V was cut by 7 bases and J by 6 bases, with 18 bases left in between. The CDR3 loop spans 14 amino acids.

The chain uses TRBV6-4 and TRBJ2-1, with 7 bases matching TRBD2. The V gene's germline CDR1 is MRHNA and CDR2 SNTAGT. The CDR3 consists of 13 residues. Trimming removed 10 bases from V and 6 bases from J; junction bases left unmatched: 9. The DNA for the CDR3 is TGTGCCACCTCTCTGCGGGGGATCAATGAGCAGTTCTTC. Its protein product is CATSLRGINEQFF.

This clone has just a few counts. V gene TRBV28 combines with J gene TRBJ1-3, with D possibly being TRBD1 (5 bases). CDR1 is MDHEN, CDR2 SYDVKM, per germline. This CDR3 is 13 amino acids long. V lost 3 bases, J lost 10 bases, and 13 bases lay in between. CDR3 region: CASSFTGPGTIYF. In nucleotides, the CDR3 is TGTGCCAGCAGTTTTACGGGGCCGGGGACCATATATTTT.

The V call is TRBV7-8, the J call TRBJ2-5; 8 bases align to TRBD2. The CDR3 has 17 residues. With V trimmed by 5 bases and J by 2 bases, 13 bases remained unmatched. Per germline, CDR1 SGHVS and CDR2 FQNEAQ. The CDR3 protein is CASSPLGPAGDQETQYF. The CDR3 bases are TGTGCCAGCAGCCCGCTTGGGCCAGCGGGGGATCAAGAGACCCAGTACTTC.

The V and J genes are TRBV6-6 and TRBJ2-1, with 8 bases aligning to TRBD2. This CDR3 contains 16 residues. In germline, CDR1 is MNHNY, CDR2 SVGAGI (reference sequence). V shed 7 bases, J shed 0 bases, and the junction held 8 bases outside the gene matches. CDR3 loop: CASNPGRGSSYNEQFF. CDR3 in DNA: TGTGCCAGCAACCCCGGGAGGGGGAGCTCCTACAATGAGCAGTTCTTC.

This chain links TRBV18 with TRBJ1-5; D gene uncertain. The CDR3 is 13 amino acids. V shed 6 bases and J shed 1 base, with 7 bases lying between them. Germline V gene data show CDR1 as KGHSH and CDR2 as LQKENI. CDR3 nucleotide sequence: TGTGCCAGCTCCAGAGACAGCAATCAGCCCCAGCATTTT. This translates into CASSRDSNQPQHF.

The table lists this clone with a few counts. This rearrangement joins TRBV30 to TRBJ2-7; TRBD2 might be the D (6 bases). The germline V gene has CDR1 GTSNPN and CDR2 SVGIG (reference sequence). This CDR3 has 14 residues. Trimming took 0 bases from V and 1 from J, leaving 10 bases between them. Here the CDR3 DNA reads TGTGCCTGGAGTGTAGGCGGGAAGTCCTACGAGCAGTACTTC. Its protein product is CAWSVGGKSYEQYF.

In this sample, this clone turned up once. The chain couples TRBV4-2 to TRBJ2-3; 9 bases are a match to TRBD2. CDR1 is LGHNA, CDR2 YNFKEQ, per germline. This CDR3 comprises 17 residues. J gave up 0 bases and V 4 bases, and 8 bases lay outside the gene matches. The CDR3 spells CASSPTGLAGSTDTQYF. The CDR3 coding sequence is TGTGCCAGCAGCCCCACCGGCCTAGCGGGGAGCACAGATACGCAGTATTTT.

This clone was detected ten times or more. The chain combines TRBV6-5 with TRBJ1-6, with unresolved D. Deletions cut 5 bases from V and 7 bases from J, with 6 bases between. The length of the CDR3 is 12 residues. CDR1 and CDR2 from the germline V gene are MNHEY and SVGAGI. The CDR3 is CASSRQNSPLHF. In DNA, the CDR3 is TGTGCCAGCAGTAGGCAGAATTCACCCCTCCACTTT.